Listed below are T cell receptor beta chains from one sample, sequenced in a study of neurological immune-mediated disorders. TCRdb reprocessed the 5' RACE reads with MiXCR, giving one entry per CDR3 protein. The repertoire holds tens of thousands of distinct CDR3 sequences, with 13% as singletons. The sample taken for sequencing was PBMCs. The origin of the receptors is a female donor with HTLV-1-associated myelopathy (HAM/TSP). Each CDR3 is given with its conserved first and last residue. D genes are given only for firm matches. Expanded clones get a size class; other rows say once, few or many, or leave the size out.

d_gene	j_gene	abundance	v_gene	CDR3aa	CDR3nt
TRBD1	TRBJ1-5	many	TRBV20-1	CSARGVTGPRNQPQHF	TGCAGTGCTAGAGGGGTGACAGGGCCGCGTAATCAGCCCCAGCATTTT
TRBD1	TRBJ2-5	many	TRBV7-2	CASSRRGVGTGGSPQYF	TGTGCCAGCAGCAGACGGGGGGTGGGGACAGGGGGATCGCCCCAGTACTTC
NA	TRBJ2-7	NA	TRBV2	CASRELGNSYEQYF	TGTGCCAGCAGGGAATTAGGTAACTCCTACGAGCAGTACTTC
TRBD2	TRBJ2-1	many	TRBV28	CASIPGSSGGAHEQFF	TGTGCCAGCATCCCCGGTAGCAGCGGGGGGGCCCATGAGCAGTTCTTC
NA	TRBJ2-3	many	TRBV29-1	CSVDLVNADTQYF	TGCAGCGTTGACCTGGTCAACGCGGATACGCAGTATTTT
NA	TRBJ2-7	many	TRBV5-6	CASSFQRVVNEQYF	TGTGCCAGCAGCTTTCAAAGGGTTGTAAACGAGCAGTACTTC
NA	TRBJ1-2	many	TRBV20-1	CSARVVGALYGYTF	TGCAGTGCTAGAGTGGTAGGGGCCCTCTATGGCTACACCTTC
NA	TRBJ2-1	many	TRBV29-1	CSAPAGGGLFSEQFF	TGCAGCGCACCCGCCGGGGGCGGACTATTTAGTGAGCAGTTCTTC
TRBD2	TRBJ2-1	many	TRBV4-2	CASSQVSGGSYNEQFF	TGTGCCAGCAGCCAAGTAAGCGGGGGCTCCTACAATGAGCAGTTCTTC
TRBD1	TRBJ2-2	many	TRBV5-1	CASSSGQGASTGELFF	TGCGCCAGCAGCTCGGGACAGGGGGCGAGTACCGGGGAGCTGTTTTTT
TRBD1	TRBJ2-3	many	TRBV19	CASSTTDRGSPDTQYF	TGTGCCAGTAGTACCACGGACAGGGGGAGCCCAGATACGCAGTATTTT
NA	TRBJ2-1	NA	TRBV12-3/TRBV12-4	CASSPTGPSYYEQFF	TGTGCCAGCAGCCCTACCGGGCCCTCCTACTATGAGCAGTTCTTC
NA	TRBJ1-1	NA	TRBV30	CAWSVRGNTEAFF	TGTGCCTGGAGTGTACGTGGAAACACTGAAGCTTTCTTT
TRBD1	TRBJ2-7	NA	TRBV25-1	CASSESWTGGSYEQYF	TGTGCCAGCAGTGAATCTTGGACAGGGGGCTCTTACGAGCAGTACTTC
NA	TRBJ1-1	many	TRBV7-3	CASSSGGYTEAFF	TGTGCCAGCAGCTCCGGGGGGTACACTGAAGCTTTCTTT
NA	TRBJ2-1	many	TRBV12-3/TRBV12-4	CASSRGPAYNEQFF	TGTGCCAGCAGTCGGGGGCCAGCCTACAATGAGCAGTTCTTC
NA	TRBJ2-3	many	TRBV20-1	CSAVQQGLTATQYF	TGCAGTGCCGTCCAACAGGGCCTTACGGCCACGCAGTATTTT
TRBD2	TRBJ2-3	many	TRBV28	CASRAGLAGGPGGVDTQYF	TGTGCCAGCAGGGCGGGACTAGCGGGGGGGCCTGGGGGCGTAGATACGCAGTATTTT
NA	TRBJ1-5	NA	TRBV24-1	CATSDFNHPNQPQHF	TGTGCCACCAGTGATTTCAACCACCCGAATCAGCCCCAGCATTTT
TRBD2	TRBJ2-3	few	TRBV6-5	CASSARRGGTDTQYF	TGTGCCAGCAGTGCGCGCCGGGGGGGCACAGATACGCAGTATTTT
NA	TRBJ2-3	NA	TRBV10-3	CAISGAKSDTQDF	TGTGCCATCAGTGGAGCCAAGTCCGATACGCAGGATTTC
TRBD1	TRBJ2-7	many	TRBV10-3	CAISPAGTGGSLYF	TGTGCCATCAGTCCCGCCGGGACAGGGGGTAGTCTGTACTTC